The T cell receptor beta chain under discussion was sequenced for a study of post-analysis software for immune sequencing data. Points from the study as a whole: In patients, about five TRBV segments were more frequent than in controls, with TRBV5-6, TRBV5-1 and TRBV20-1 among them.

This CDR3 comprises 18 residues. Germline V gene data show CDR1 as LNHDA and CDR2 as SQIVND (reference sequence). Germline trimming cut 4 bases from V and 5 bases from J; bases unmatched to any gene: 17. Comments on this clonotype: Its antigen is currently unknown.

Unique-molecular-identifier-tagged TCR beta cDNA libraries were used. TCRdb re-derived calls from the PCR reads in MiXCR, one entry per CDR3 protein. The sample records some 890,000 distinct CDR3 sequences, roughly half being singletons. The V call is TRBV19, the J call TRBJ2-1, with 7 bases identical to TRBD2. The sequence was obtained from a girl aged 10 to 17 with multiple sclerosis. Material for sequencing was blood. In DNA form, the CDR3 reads TGTGCCAGTAGTAGCAGGGAGCTAGCGGAGGGTACCAACAATGAGCAGTTCTTC. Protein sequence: CASSSRELAEGTNNEQFF.